The sequence of this T cell receptor (beta chain) was determined in a study of cytomegalovirus exposure and HLA in healthy donors (TCRdb year 2017). For the study in its entirety: An earlier analysis of roughly 500 of the donors reported 250 to 300 Gb of sequence data and roughly 120 million unique TCR beta sequences obtained from approximately 180 million T cells. All discovery cohort repertoires had been generated using a single sequencing platform. The aim of the study was to test whether cataloging public T cell receptors could identify signatures of past pathogen exposure. Approximately 300 gigabases of sequencing data and around 80 million unique TCR sequences made up an early release that covered under 750 HLA-typed donors. Alongside the repertoire data, information on donor age, sex, ethnicity and CMV serostatus was compiled. The number of donors typed differed by locus, with roughly 629-640 for A, B, C, DRB1 and DQB1, about 500 for DQA1, about 610 for DPA1, and under 490 for DPB1. Using immunosequencing, the study profiled T cell repertoires from some 670 subjects and related those repertoires to cytomegalovirus serostatus. Of the 350 to 400 genotyped donors, 65% to 90% fell in the genetic ancestry cluster associated with self-reported Caucasian donors. In an earlier analysis of 587 of the donors, high-throughput TCR beta sequencing was used to judge whether each TCR beta V gene segment behaved as functional or pseudogenic. Because of strong linkage in the cohort, four or five DR-DQ haplotypes were treated as single units for association and clustering. HLA typing covered class I and class II loci at four-digit resolution. In addition to the first cohort of approximately 650 subjects, a separate validation cohort of approximately 130 different subjects was used. In a later genetic analysis, genome-wide SNP genotypes for about 55% of the roughly 700 donors were used, and that subset was treated as a discovery cohort. In a later analysis, previously published TCR beta repertoires from about 640 donors were re-analyzed and high-resolution HLA genotyping was added so that TCR occurrence patterns could be studied. Rather than using new phenotypic data, the later analysis identified candidate immune exposures from TCR beta sequences and from how often those sequences occurred across donors. Among around 400 genotyped donors of the cohort, an average of around 220,000 unique TCR beta nucleotide sequences was sequenced per donor, of which about 18% were non-productive. High-throughput TCR immunosequencing, statistical association of individual TCRs with disease status, and machine learning were combined to predict cytomegalovirus infection status. The study at large found these results: The classifier was reported to diagnose cytomegalovirus status with high specificity and sensitivity in both the original and validation cohorts. Most TCR sequences were observed very rarely across donors, whereas some public TCRs were present in many individuals. In a later analysis, most CMV-associated TCR beta chains were found to appear HLA-restricted, with HLA associations seemingly driven largely by CMV exposure. A cluster of highly shared sequence variants was judged likely to be a technical artifact of the sequencing pipeline. The only immune exposure information available for the cohort was CMV serostatus. Compared with equally common non-associated chains, HLA-associated TCR beta chains in a later analysis were more clonally expanded and had lower generation probabilities. A later analysis associated 16,951 TCR beta sequences with specific HLA alleles at a false discovery rate of 0.05. In a later analysis, TCR association rates were found to vary across HLA loci, with the most associated TCRs seen for DRB1 alleles and the fewest for HLA-C alleles. In an earlier analysis of about 600 of the donors, most TCR beta V segments appeared in productive rearrangements about 87% or about 30% of the time, broadly matching IMGT annotations. Over 15 rarely observed V segments, including chromosome 9 orphons, were excluded from the earlier analysis of several hundred of the donors because counts were too low. Because the 87-base-pair reads could not distinguish some IMGT-functional V segments, including TRBV6-2 and TRBV6-3, those segments were excluded. A further reported finding was that TCR beta sequences accurately predicted the HLA-A and HLA-B alleles for most subjects in the first cohort. Three of the identified cytomegalovirus-associated TCR beta chains were confirmed in vitro to be specific for cytomegalovirus antigens. In a later analysis, several top co-occurrence clusters were reported to appear linked to parvovirus B19, influenza, CMV and Epstein-Barr virus. Sequencing depth was assumed to be roughly uniform across donors in the presence/absence analyses, though that assumption may not hold. Because HLA typing was missing for some donors at each locus, association tests included only the typed subset. Correlated functional status among segregating V segments might be attributable to linkage disequilibrium, but an unknown experimental factor could not be ruled out. The study gave a list of under 200 TCR beta chains associated with cytomegalovirus. It was suggested by the authors that the approach could potentially be generalized to other disease states and immunological phenotypes. According to a later genetic analysis, donors in an Asian-associated ancestry cluster had fewer N-insertions in productive TCRs than the roughly 700-donor mean. Strong co-occurrence of HLA alleles, especially DR and DQ, made assigning TCR associations to individual alleles difficult. An association between a missense DCLRE1C variant and V-gene and J-gene trimming of TCR beta chains was found in a later genetic analysis and replicated in an independent cohort. Only TCR beta chains were sequenced in this cohort, and the absence of alpha or paired-chain data limited detectable features.

The library came from the immunoSEQ multiplex PCR assay. A mixture of 60 forward primers for TCR Vbeta segments and 13 reverse primers for TCR Jbeta segments was used in the multiplex PCR. The CDR3 region of rearranged TCR beta genes was amplified from genomic DNA by a multiplex PCR assay. Amplified TCR beta libraries were sequenced as 87-base-pair reads on the Illumina HiSeq System. Per the original workflow: A later analysis tallied around 87 million unique TCR beta chains across the approximately 670 repertoires, and approximately 12 million of those chains were shared by two or more donors. To remove PCR and sequencing errors, raw reads were error-corrected and collapsed into unique sequences using a nearest-neighbor algorithm that merged closely related sequences. V, D and J gene segments were assigned by aligning CDR3 sequences to IMGT reference sequences. Each retained sequence needed at least a six-nucleotide match to both a V gene segment and a J gene segment. Rearrangements were classified as productive when the CDR3 lacked stop codons and remained in frame with V and J, and all other rearrangements were classified as non-productive. Following IMGT convention, CDR3 was defined as the stretch from the second conserved V-encoded cysteine to the conserved J-encoded phenylalanine. The earlier analysis of about 620 of the donors excluded sequences that lacked an unambiguous match to a single V gene segment. In an earlier analysis of more than 500 of the donors, a V segment was called functional when productive rearrangements were above 56.7%, and segregating when the standard deviation between donors exceeded 5%. To diagnose cytomegalovirus status from the catalog of TCR beta chain sequences, a statistical classification framework was built. In a later analysis, V and J genes were assigned by comparing TCR nucleotide sequences against IMGT/GENE-DB human TR gene sequences. A later analysis assigned CDR3 sequences and most-parsimonious VDJ recombination scenarios with the TCRdist pipeline. In a later analysis, each TCR beta chain was defined by its CDR3 amino acid sequence together with its V-gene family, and reads lacking a unique V-gene family were excluded. To address suspected cross-contamination and a sequencing artifact, a later analysis removed over 500 highly shared, low-generation-probability nucleotide sequences. For each public chain, a later analysis derived a clonal expansion index from normalized ranks of inferred template counts within each repertoire. Generation probabilities in a later analysis came from a VDJ recombination model fitted to out-of-frame rearrangements, and those results were checked against IGoR. In a later analysis, hypergeometric tests were used to score TCR-TCR, TCR-HLA and TCR-CMV co-occurrence, with a repertoire-size bias correction applied to TCR pairs. In a later analysis, false discovery rates were estimated by permuting HLA or CMV assignments 20 times. In a later analysis, co-occurring TCRs were grouped using DBSCAN, and TCRdist sequence similarity was added for clustering within HLA-allele-positive subsets. Repertoires with fewer than 30,000 or more than 120,000 public chains, plus five repertoires with anomalous nucleotide sharing, were excluded from co-occurrence clustering. TCRdb took over this immuneACCESS table, retaining in-frame rearrangements with V and J assigned. Such tables are incomplete; in checked studies, under half of the missing clones stem from an unresolved V gene, and the remainder is unexplained. From that table come the V and J calls and clone size; the DNA was used to work out D and trimming. The sample table lists more than 90,000 clones, approximately 64% of them with a count of one. The ten largest clones represent 5.9% of the sample.

V lost 2 bases and J lost 5 bases; the stretch between them is 8 bases long. The CDR3 numbers 13 residues from cysteine through phenylalanine. Here the CDR3 DNA is all that survives: 39 bases in frame from base 1. Reading the germline V gene gives CDR1 SGHRS and CDR2 YFSETQ. The cohort comprised around 700 healthy bone marrow donors. At the time of sampling, all cohort members were nominally healthy, though unrecorded immune exposures were likely present. The donor tested CMV seropositive, placing the donor among the 250 to 350 seropositive members of the cohort. Every donor gave a peripheral blood sample, and the peripheral blood mononuclear cells from that sample were used for TCR beta sequencing. Genomic DNA extraction from the blood cell samples was performed with the Qiagen DNeasy Blood Extraction Kit. To note about this clone: Which antigen it targets is not known. Base qualities were left out, and no much larger clone turns up one base away.

This receptor was obtained from a boy between 5 and 17 years old in good health and CMV-seropositive. Sequencing was carried out using PBMCs. The sequence links TRBV5-1 to TRBJ1-3, with a tentative D gene TRBD1 over 5 matching bases. The DNA reads TGCGCCAGCAGCTTCGGGGGTCGAAACACCATATATTTT. This translates into CASSFGGRNTIYF.